One and the same sample provided the 20 T cell receptor beta chains below, sequenced in a study of T cells in Graves' hyperthyroidism and ophthalmopathy. Amplification of TCR beta CDR3 regions was performed using RNA transcripts as template. TCR CDR3 regions were first amplified by RT-PCR with HTBI primers. Using its own MiXCR run on the multiplex PCR reads, TCRdb lists one record per CDR3 protein. Of hundreds of thousands of distinct CDR3 sequences detected, about two fifths appear once; the ten largest clones hold about 8.9%. Sequencing was carried out using blood. The receptors derive from a young man with Graves' hyperthyroidism.

A few counts support this clonotype. This chain links TRBV19 with TRBJ1-5; no reliable D call. CDR1 and CDR2 from the germline V gene are LNHDA and SQIVND (reference sequence). CDR3 length equals 15 residues. Trimming pared 0 bases from V and 4 bases from J, leaving 10 bases between. The CDR3 protein is CASSIDLRGNQPQHF. CDR3 bases: TGTGCCAGTAGTATAGATCTTCGGGGAAATCAGCCCCAGCATTTT.

About this clonotype itself: This could be a read error, since a much larger clone is one nucleotide away. This chain uses TRBV10-3 with TRBJ1-3; the match to TRBD1 covers 7 bases. After removal of 3 bases from V and 10 bases from J, the junction contained 9 bases not matched to a gene. CDR3 length: 14 amino acids. Per germline, CDR1 ENHRY and CDR2 SYGVKD. This chain's CDR3 is CAISEARGLTTIYF. CDR3 nucleotide sequence: TGTGCCATCAGTGAAGCAAGGGGGCTAACGACCATATATTTT.

This clonotype has only a few counts. This rearrangement joins TRBV7-3 to TRBJ2-2; possibly TRBD1 for D (6 bases). V was cut by 5 bases and J by 2 bases, with 15 bases left in between. Germline lookup yields CDR1 SGHTA and CDR2 FQGTGA. This CDR3 is built from 16 residues. CDR3 amino acids: CASSPVGTYNTGELFF. CDR3 sequence (DNA): TGTGCCAGCAGCCCAGTAGGGACATACAACACCGGGGAGCTGTTTTTT. The full variable domain, with the rest looked up from reference TRBV7-3 and TRBJ2-2, is GAGVSQTPSNKVTEKGKYVELRCDPISGHTALYWYRQSLGQGPEFLIYFQGTGAADDSGLPNDRFFAVRPEGSVSTLKIQRTERGDSAVYLCASSPVGTYNTGELFFGEGSRLTVL.

The count of this clonotype is one. CDR3 DNA sequence: TGTGCCAGCAGTTACACGGGATTGGCCGGGGAGCTGTTTTTT. Encoded protein: CASSYTGLAGELFF. This chain connects TRBV6-2 or TRBV6-3 to TRBJ2-2, with D possibly matching TRBD2 (5 bases). Germline CDR1 is MNHEY and CDR2 is SVGEGT. CDR3 length: 14 residues. The V end lost 2 bases, the J end lost 6 bases, and 10 bases lay between the germline ends.

The chain links TRBV2 to TRBJ1-2; D may be TRBD1 (5 bases). Germline CDR1 SNHLY, CDR2 FYNNEI. V was trimmed by 6 bases and J by 2 bases, leaving 7 bases between them. The CDR3 runs to 12 residues. The CDR3 DNA reads TGTGCCAGCAGGAGGGACAACTATGGCTACACCTTC. It translates to CASRRDNYGYTF.

V is TRBV29-1 and J is TRBJ1-1; no clear D gene. The CDR3 contains 12 residues. The ends were cut back, 0 bases at V and 1 base at J, with 3 bases in the middle. Looked up from germline, CDR1 is SQVTM and CDR2 is ANQGSEA. CDR3 coding DNA: TGCAGCGTTGAAGAGGCGAACACTGAAGCTTTCTTT. Residues: CSVEEANTEAFF.

This clonotype was seen many times. The chain links TRBV29-1 to TRBJ2-7; weak D call: TRBD1 (5 bases). Germline-derived CDR1 and CDR2 are SQVTM and ANQGSEA. The CDR3 has 11 residues. Trimming took off 5 bases at V and 3 bases at J, with 8 bases between the two ends. The CDR3 nucleotides are TGCAGCGTTTGGGGCGGCTACGAGCAGTACTTC. This encodes CSVWGGYEQYF.

On this clonotype: With a much larger clone just one base away, this may be a read error. This chain links TRBV29-1 with TRBJ1-2, with unresolved D. CDR3 length: 15 amino acids. Germline values: CDR1 SQVTM, CDR2 ANQGSEA. CDR3 in DNA: TGCAGCGTTCTCGGTTATGGATCTTTCGACTATGGCTACGCCTTC. This translates into CSVLGYGSFDYGYAF.

At least ten counts were recorded for this clonotype. The chain carries TRBV5-8 and TRBJ2-5; 7 nucleotides match TRBD1. Germline V CDR1 and CDR2: SGHTS, YDEGEE. The CDR3 has 15 residues. The J segment lost 2 bases and the V segment lost 4 bases, leaving 8 bases of the junction unmatched. As DNA, the CDR3 is TGTGCCAGCAGCCTTGAGGGACAGAGACAAGAGACCCAGTACTTC. Translation: CASSLEGQRQETQYF.

Many counts were recorded for this clonotype. The V and J genes are TRBV7-9 and TRBJ2-7, with 10 bases aligning to TRBD2. Germline trimming cut 5 bases from V and 3 bases from J; bases unmatched to any gene: 4. The CDR3 sequence is 14 residues long. Germline V gene lookup returns CDR1 SEHNR and CDR2 FQNEAQ (reference sequence). CDR3 in DNA: TGTGCCAGCAGCGGAGAGCGGGGGGGCTACGAGCAGTACTTC. This gives the protein CASSGERGGYEQYF.

This clonotype was observed a handful of times. Here the CDR3 reads CASSEPGLQETQYF. CDR3 nucleotides: TGTGCCAGCAGTGAACCGGGACTGCAAGAGACCCAGTACTTC. V and J are TRBV6-1 and TRBJ2-5, with D possibly being TRBD2 (6 bases). The ends were cut back, 2 bases at V and 2 bases at J, with 9 bases in the middle. Germline CDR1 reads MNHNS; CDR2 reads SASEGT. This CDR3 contains 14 residues.

This rearrangement joins TRBV6-4 to TRBJ2-5, with 9 bases lining up with TRBD1. The CDR3 loop spans 16 amino acids. Looked up from germline, CDR1 is MRHNA and CDR2 is SNTAGT. J lost 1 base, V lost 10 bases, and 13 bases had no gene match. Here the CDR3 reads CANSLTPGQGQETQYF. The CDR3 DNA is TGTGCCAACTCACTTACACCGGGACAGGGCCAAGAGACCCAGTACTTC.

The CDR3 nucleotides are TGCAGTGCTACAGACGGGAAGTATAGCAATCAGCCCCAGCATTTT. Protein product: CSATDGKYSNQPQHF. The chain employs TRBV20-1 and TRBJ1-5; D is unclear. The germline V gene has CDR1 DFQATT and CDR2 SNEGSKA (reference sequence). The CDR3 contains 15 residues. Trimming removed 4 bases at V and 0 bases at J, with 13 bases between.

There are a few counts of this clonotype. The genes are TRBV19 and TRBJ1-5, with D maybe TRBD1 (6 bases). The germline CDR1 and CDR2 sequences are LNHDA and SQIVND (reference sequence). The CDR3 is 14 amino acids. Trimming took off 10 bases at V and 3 bases at J, with 16 bases between the two ends. The CDR3 coding sequence is TGTGCCACCCGGCGGGACAAGAACAATCAGCCCCAGCATTTT. Residues: CATRRDKNNQPQHF.

The chain is built from TRBV7-2 and TRBJ2-5, with 14 positions matching TRBD2. This CDR3 contains 18 residues. The ends lost 5 bases at V and 1 base at J; junction bases unmatched: 9. The germline V gene has CDR1 SGHTA and CDR2 FQGNSA. This CDR3 reads CASSLGLAGGSFQETQYF. The CDR3 DNA follows: TGTGCCAGCAGCCTAGGACTAGCGGGGGGCTCCTTCCAAGAGACCCAGTACTTC.

The J gene is TRBJ2-7, the V gene TRBV29-1; D tentatively reads TRBD1 or TRBD2 (5 bases each). CDR1 and CDR2 (germline): SQVTM, ANQGSEA. The CDR3 consists of 12 residues. V lost 1 base to trimming and J lost 3 bases, with 7 bases between them. The CDR3 sequence: CSVEGGYYEQYF. In nucleotides, the CDR3 is TGCAGCGTTGAAGGGGGGTACTACGAGCAGTACTTC.

The chain joins TRBV7-3 to TRBJ2-7, with a tentative D call TRBD2 (6 bases). The CDR3 length is 14 residues. CDR1 and CDR2 from the germline V gene are SGHTA and FQGTGA. V lost 3 bases and J lost 7, with 16 bases in between. The CDR3 sequence: CASSLTGTAGEQYF. The CDR3 coding sequence is TGTGCCAGCAGCTTGACCGGGACCGCGGGGGAGCAGTACTTC.

The rearrangement joins TRBV12-3 or TRBV12-4 to TRBJ1-6, with 9 bases lining up with TRBD1. The CDR3 loop spans 17 amino acids. J gave up 10 bases and V 6 bases, and 16 bases lay outside the gene matches. The CDR3 region is CASSRFRDRVSGSPLHF. CDR3 coding DNA: TGTGCCAGCAGCCGATTCCGGGACAGGGTATCCGGGTCACCCCTCCACTTT.

There are many counts of this clonotype. The chain uses TRBV10-3 and TRBJ1-2; 9 positions match TRBD1. The CDR3 has 19 residues. Germline values: CDR1 ENHRY, CDR2 SYGVKD. The trim removed 2 bases at V and 8 bases at J, leaving 21 bases unmatched. CDR3 region: CAISEPDGTGSKRAGGYTF. The CDR3 coding sequence is TGTGCCATCAGTGAGCCGGATGGGACAGGGAGTAAGAGGGCAGGAGGCTACACCTTC.

This clonotype has more than one count but fewer than ten. The chain is built from TRBV12-3 or TRBV12-4 and TRBJ1-6, with D possibly being TRBD1 (5 bases). The CDR3 covers 18 residues. Trimming took 1 base from V and 0 from J, leaving 13 bases between them. The chain's CDR3 is CASSLGQRSYSYNSPLHF. CDR3 nucleotide sequence: TGTGCCAGCAGTTTAGGACAGCGTTCTTACTCCTATAATTCACCCCTCCACTTT.